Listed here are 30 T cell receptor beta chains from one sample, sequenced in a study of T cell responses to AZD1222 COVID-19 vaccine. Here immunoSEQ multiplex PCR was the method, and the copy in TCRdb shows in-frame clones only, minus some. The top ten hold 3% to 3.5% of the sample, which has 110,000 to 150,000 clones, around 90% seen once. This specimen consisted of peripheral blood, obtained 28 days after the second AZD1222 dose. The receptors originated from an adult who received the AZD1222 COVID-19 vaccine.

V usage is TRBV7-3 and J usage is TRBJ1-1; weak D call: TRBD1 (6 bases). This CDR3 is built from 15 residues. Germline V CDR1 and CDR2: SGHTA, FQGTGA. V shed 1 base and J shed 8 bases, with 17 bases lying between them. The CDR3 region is CASSLKGGGGREAFF. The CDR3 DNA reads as TGTGCCAGCAGCTTAAAGGGGGGAGGAGGCAGGGAAGCTTTCTTT. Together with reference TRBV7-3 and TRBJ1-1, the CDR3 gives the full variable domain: GAGVSQTPSNKVTEKGKYVELRCDPISGHTALYWYRQSLGQGPEFLIYFQGTGAADDSGLPNDRFFAVRPEGSVSTLKIQRTERGDSAVYLCASSLKGGGGREAFFGQGTRLTVV.

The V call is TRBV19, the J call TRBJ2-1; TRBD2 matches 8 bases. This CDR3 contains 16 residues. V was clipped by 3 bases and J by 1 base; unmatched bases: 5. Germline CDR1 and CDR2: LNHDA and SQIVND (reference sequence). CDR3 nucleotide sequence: TGTGCCAGTAGTATTGTTCGCGGGGGGTCCTACAATGAGCAGTTCTTC. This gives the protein CASSIVRGGSYNEQFF.

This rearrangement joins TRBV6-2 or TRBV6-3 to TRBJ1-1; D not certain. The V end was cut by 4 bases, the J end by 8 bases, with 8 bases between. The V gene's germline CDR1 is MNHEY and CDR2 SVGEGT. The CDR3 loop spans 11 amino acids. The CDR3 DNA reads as TGTGCCAGCAGTTTAGTTTCAGAAGCTTTCTTT. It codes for CASSLVSEAFF.

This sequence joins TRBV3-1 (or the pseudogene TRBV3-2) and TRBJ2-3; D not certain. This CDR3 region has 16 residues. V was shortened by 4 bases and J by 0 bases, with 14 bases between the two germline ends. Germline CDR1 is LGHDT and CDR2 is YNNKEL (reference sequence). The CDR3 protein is CASSPSAQRSTDTQYF. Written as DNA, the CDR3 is TGTGCCAGCAGCCCAAGTGCACAGAGGAGCACAGATACGCAGTATTTT.

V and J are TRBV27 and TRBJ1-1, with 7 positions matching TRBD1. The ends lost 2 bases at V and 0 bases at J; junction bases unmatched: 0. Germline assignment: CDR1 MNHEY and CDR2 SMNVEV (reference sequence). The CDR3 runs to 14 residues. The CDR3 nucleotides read TGTGCCAGCAGTTTAGACAGGGTGAACACTGAAGCTTTCTTT. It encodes CASSLDRVNTEAFF.

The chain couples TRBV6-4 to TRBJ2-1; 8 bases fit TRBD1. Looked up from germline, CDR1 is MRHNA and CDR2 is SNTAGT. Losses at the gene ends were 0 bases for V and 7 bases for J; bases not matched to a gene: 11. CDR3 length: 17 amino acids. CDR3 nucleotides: TGTGCCAGCAGTGACTCGGGTATTGGACAGGGAGGAAATGAGCAGTTCTTC. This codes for CASSDSGIGQGGNEQFF.

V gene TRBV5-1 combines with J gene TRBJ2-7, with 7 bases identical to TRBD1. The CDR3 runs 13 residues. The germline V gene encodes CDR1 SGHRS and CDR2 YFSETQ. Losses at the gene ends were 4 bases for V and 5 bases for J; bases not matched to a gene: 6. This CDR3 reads CASSPLTGHEQYF. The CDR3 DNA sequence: TGCGCCAGCAGCCCCCTGACAGGGCACGAGCAGTACTTC.

CDR3 in DNA: TGTGCCAGCAGCTTAGGACATTCCTCCTACGAGCAGTACTTC. This codes for CASSLGHSSYEQYF. This chain uses TRBV7-8 with TRBJ2-7; D is unclear. This CDR3 has 14 amino acids. Germline V gene data show CDR1 as SGHVS and CDR2 as FQNEAQ. V gave up 1 base and J gave up 0 bases, with 7 bases separating them.

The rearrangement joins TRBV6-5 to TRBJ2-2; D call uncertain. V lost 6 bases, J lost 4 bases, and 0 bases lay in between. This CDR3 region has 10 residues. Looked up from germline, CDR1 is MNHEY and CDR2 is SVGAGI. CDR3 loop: CASSTGELFF. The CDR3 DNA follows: TGTGCCAGCAGCACCGGGGAGCTGTTTTTT.

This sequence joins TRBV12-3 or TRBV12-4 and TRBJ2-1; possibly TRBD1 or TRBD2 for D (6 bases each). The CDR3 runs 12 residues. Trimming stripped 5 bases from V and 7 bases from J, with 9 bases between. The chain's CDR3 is CASSRGPNEQFF. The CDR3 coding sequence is TGTGCCAGCAGTCGGGGGCCAAATGAGCAGTTCTTC.

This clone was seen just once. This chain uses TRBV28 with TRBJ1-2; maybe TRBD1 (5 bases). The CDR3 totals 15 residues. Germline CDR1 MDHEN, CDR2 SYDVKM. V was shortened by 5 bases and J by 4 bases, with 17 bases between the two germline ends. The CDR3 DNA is TGTGCCAGCAGTCCCCAGACGGTGGGGGGCTATGGCTACACCTTC. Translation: CASSPQTVGGYGYTF.

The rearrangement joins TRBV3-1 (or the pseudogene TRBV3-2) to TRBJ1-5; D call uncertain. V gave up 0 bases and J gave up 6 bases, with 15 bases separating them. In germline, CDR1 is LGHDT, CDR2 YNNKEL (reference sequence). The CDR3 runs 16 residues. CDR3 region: CASSQDPPGGGQPQHF. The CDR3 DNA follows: TGTGCCAGCAGCCAAGACCCCCCGGGTGGTGGTCAGCCCCAGCATTTT.

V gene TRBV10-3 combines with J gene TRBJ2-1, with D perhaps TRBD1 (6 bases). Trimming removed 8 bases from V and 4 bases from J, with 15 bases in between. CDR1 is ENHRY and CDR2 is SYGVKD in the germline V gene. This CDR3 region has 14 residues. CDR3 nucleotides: TGTGCCATCCACCAGGGGACACAGTACAATGAGCAGTTCTTC. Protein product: CAIHQGTQYNEQFF.

CDR3: CASSPNLAGAQETQYF. CDR3 nucleotide sequence: TGTGCCAGCAGCCCCAACCTAGCGGGGGCCCAAGAGACCCAGTACTTC. The V call is TRBV7-6, the J call TRBJ2-5; 10 nucleotides line up with TRBD2. CDR1 and CDR2 from the germline V gene are SGHVS and FNYEAQ. Trimming removed 5 bases from V and 1 base from J; junction bases left unmatched: 7. The CDR3 spans 16 residues.

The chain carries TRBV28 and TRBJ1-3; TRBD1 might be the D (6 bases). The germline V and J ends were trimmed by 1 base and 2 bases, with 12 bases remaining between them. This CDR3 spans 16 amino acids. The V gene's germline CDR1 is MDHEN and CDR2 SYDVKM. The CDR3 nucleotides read TGTGCCAGCAGTTTATCCATCAACAGGGCTGGAAACACCATATATTTT. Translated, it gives CASSLSINRAGNTIYF.

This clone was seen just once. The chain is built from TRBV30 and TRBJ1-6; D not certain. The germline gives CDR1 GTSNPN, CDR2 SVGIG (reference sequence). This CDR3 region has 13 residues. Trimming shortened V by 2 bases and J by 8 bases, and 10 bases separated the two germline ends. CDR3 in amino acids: CAWSTQWDSPLHF. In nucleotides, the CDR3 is TGTGCCTGGAGTACCCAATGGGATTCACCCCTCCACTTT. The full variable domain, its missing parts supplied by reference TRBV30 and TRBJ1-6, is SQTIHQWPATLVQPVGSPLSLECTVEGTSNPNLYWYRQAAGRGLQLLFYSVGIGQISSEVPQNLSASRPQDRQFILSSKKLLLSDSGFYLCAWSTQWDSPLHFGNGTRLTVT.

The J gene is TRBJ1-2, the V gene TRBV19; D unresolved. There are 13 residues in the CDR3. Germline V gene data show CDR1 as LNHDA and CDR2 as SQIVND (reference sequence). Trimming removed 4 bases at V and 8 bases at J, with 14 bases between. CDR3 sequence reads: CASSSSRLRGYTF. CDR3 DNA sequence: TGTGCCAGTAGTAGTTCACGGCTTCGGGGCTACACCTTC.

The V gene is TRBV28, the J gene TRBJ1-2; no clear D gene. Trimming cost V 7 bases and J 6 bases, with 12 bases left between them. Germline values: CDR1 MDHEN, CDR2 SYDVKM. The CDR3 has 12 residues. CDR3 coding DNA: TGTGCCAGCACCCAAGGCGGGCATGGCTACACCTTC. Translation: CASTQGGHGYTF.

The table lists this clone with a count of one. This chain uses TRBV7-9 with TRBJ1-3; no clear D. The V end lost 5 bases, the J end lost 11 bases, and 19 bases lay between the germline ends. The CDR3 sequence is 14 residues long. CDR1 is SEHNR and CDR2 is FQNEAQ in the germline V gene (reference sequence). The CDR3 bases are TGTGCCAGCAGCCCAGCAACGGAGAGTTTCGCCATATATTTT. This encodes CASSPATESFAIYF. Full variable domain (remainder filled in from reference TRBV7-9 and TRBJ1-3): DTGVSQNPRHKITKRGQNVTFRCDPISEHNRLYWYRQTLGQGPEFLTYFQNEAQLEKSRLLSDRFSAERPKGSFSTLEIQRTEQGDSAMYLCASSPATESFAIYFGEGSWLTVV.

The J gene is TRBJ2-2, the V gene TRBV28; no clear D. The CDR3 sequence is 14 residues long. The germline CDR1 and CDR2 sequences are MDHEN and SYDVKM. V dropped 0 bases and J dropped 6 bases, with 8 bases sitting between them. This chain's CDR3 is CASSLWGGAGELFF. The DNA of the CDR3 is TGTGCCAGCAGTTTATGGGGTGGGGCCGGGGAGCTGTTTTTT.

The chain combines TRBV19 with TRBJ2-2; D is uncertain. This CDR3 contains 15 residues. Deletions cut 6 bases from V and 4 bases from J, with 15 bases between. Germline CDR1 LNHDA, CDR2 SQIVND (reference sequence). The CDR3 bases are TGTGCCAGTAGCAGGCAGAATTTCTTCACCGGGGAGCTGTTTTTT. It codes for CASSRQNFFTGELFF.

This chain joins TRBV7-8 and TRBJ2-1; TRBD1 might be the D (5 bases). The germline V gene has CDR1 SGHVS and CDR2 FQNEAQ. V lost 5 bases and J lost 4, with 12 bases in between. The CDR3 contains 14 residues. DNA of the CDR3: TGTGCCAGCAGCCCCTGGACACTTTACAATGAGCAGTTCTTC. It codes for CASSPWTLYNEQFF.

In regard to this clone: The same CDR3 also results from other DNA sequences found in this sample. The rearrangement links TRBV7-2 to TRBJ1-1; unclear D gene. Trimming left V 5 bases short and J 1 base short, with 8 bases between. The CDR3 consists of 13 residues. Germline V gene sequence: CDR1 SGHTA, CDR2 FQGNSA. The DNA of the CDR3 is TGTGCCAGCAGCCTCCGACGGAACACTGAAGCTTTCTTT. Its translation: CASSLRRNTEAFF.

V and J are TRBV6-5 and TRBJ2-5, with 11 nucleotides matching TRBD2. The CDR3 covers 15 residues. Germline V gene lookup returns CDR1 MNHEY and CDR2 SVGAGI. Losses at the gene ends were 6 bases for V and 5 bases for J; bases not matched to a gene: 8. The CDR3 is CASRRSGGAEETQYF. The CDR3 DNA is TGTGCCAGCAGGCGTAGCGGGGGGGCTGAGGAGACCCAGTACTTC.

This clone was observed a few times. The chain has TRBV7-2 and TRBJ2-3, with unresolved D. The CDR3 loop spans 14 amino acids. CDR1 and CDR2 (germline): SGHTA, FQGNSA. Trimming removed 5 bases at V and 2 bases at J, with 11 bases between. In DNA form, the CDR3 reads TGTGCCAGCAGCACCTACCTAACCACAGATACGCAGTATTTT. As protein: CASSTYLTTDTQYF.

The CDR3 bases are TGTGCCAGCAGTTATACAGGGGGCAACACTGAAGCTTTCTTT. Translated, it gives CASSYTGGNTEAFF. The chain has TRBV28 and TRBJ1-1, with 9 bases matching TRBD1. Germline CDR1 reads MDHEN; CDR2 reads SYDVKM. The CDR3 totals 14 residues. The ends lost 4 bases at V and 2 bases at J; junction bases unmatched: 2.

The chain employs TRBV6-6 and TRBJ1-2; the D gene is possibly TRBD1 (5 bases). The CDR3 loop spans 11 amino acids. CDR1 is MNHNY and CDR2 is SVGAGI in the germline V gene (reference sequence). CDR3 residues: CGAGGNYGYTF. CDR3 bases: TGTGGGGCTGGGGGAAACTATGGCTACACCTTC.

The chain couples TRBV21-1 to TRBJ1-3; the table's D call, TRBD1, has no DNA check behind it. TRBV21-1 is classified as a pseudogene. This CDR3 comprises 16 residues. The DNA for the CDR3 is TGTGCCAGCAGCGCCCAATCACAGGGGGCTGGAAACACCATATATTTT. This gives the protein CASSAQSQGAGNTIYF.

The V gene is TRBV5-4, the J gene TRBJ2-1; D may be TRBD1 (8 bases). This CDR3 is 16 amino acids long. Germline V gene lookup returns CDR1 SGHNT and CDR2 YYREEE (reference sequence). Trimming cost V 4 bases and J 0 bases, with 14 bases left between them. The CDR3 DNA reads TGTGCCAGCAGCGAACAGGGGGGGAGCTCCTACAATGAGCAGTTCTTC. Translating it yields CASSEQGGSSYNEQFF.

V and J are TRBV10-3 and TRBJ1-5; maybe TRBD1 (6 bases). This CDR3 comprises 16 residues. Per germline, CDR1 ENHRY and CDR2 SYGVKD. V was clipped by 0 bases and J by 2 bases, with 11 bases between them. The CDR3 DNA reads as TGTGCCATCAGTGAGTCGGTTTGGGGGCGCAATCAGCCCCAGCATTTT. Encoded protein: CAISESVWGRNQPQHF.